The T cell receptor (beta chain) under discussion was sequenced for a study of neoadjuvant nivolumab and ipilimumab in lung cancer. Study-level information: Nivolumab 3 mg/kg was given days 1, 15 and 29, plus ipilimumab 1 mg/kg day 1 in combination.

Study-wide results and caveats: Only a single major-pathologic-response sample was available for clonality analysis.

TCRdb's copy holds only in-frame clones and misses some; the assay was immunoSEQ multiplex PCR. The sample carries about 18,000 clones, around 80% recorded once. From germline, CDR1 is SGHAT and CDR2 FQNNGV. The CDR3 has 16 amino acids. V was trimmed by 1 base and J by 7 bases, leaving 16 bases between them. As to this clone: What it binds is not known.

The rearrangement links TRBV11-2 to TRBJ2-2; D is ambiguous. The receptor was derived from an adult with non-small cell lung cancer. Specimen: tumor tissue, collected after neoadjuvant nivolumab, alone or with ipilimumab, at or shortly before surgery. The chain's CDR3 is CASSLVLLASGGELFF. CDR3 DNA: TGTGCCAGCAGCTTAGTGCTCCTGGCCTCCGGCGGGGAGCTGTTTTTT.